This is a list of T cell receptor beta chains from one sample in a study of Ad26.COV2.S vaccination and SARS-CoV-2 variants. TCRdb keeps only in-frame clones here, not all; method: immunoSEQ multiplex PCR. Of about 400,000 clones listed, about 90% are singletons. The source material was peripheral blood, sampled in a trial of Ad26.COV2.S vaccine versus placebo. The receptor source for this set is a person aged 18-60 years who received the Ad26.COV2.S COVID-19 vaccine or a placebo. CDR3s include the opening cysteine and the closing phenylalanine or tryptophan. The D gene is left open where the match is weak. Size values are once, few and many counts, or a class for expanded clones, and some rows have none.

>.|.|TRBV27|TRBJ2-7
TGTGCCAGCAGTCTAGGGGCGGGGGCCGCCTACGAGCAGTACTTC
CASSLGAGAAYEQYF
>TRBD2|.|TRBV5-6|TRBJ2-7
TGTGCCAGCAGGGAACGACTAGCGGGGGGCTACGAGCAGTACTTC
CASRERLAGGYEQYF
>.|.|TRBV19|TRBJ1-5
TGTGCCAGTAGTGTGACCTTGTCCAATCAGCCCCAGCATTTT
CASSVTLSNQPQHF
>.|.|TRBV7-9|TRBJ1-1
TGTGCCAGCAGCTTAGTAGACCGGGATTTGAACACTGAAGCTTTCTTT
CASSLVDRDLNTEAFF
>.|once|TRBV6-5|TRBJ1-5
TGTGCCAGCAGAAAAGACAGGTCGAGCAATCAGCCCCAGCATTTT
CASRKDRSSNQPQHF
>.|.|TRBV7-2|TRBJ1-1
TGTGCCAGCAGCTCCCAGGGTCAAATGAACACTGAAGCTTTCTTT
CASSSQGQMNTEAFF
>.|.|TRBV9|TRBJ2-1
TGTGCCAGCAGCGCAAACTCAGGGGCCATTGAGCAGTTCTTC
CASSANSGAIEQFF
>.|.|TRBV27|TRBJ2-7
TGTGCCAGCAGTTTAGCCCAGGGCCCAACATACGAGCAGTACTTC
CASSLAQGPTYEQYF
>TRBD2|.|TRBV5-4|TRBJ2-1
TGTGCCAGCAGCGCCTTTCCTAGCGGGGGGGCTCAAAATGAGCAGTTCTTC
CASSAFPSGGAQNEQFF
>TRBD2|once|TRBV27|TRBJ2-1
TGTGCCAGCAGTTTAGGGCTAGCGGGGGGGCTTCAGTTCTTC
CASSLGLAGGLQFF
>TRBD2|.|TRBV5-1|TRBJ2-5
TGCGCCAGCAGCGAGGGACTAGCGGGTTCTCGGGCCCGAGAGACCCAGTACTTC
CASSEGLAGSRARETQYF
>.|.|TRBV30|TRBJ1-6
TGTGCCTGGAGTGTACTTGGTCGGCCAGGGGTGTCACCCCTCCACTTT
CAWSVLGRPGVSPLHF
>.|.|TRBV7-9|TRBJ2-7
TGTGCCAGCAGCCATCTAAGGAGTTACGAGCAGTACTTC
CASSHLRSYEQYF
>.|.|TRBV21-1|TRBJ2-7
TGTGCCAGCGGTCCGGGACGAAATACCTACGAGCAGTACTTC
CASGPGRNTYEQYF
>TRBD1|.|TRBV6-5|TRBJ2-7
TGTGCCAGCAGCGGGACAGGAAGACCCTACGAGCAGTACTTC
CASSGTGRPYEQYF
>.|once|TRBV25-1|TRBJ1-6
TGTGCCAGCAGTGAACGGGGGGGGAACAATTCACCCCTCCACTTT
CASSERGGNNSPLHF
>TRBD1|.|TRBV30|TRBJ1-2
TGTGCCTGGACCCGTACTTCGTGGGACAGGGCACGGGGCTACACCTTC
CAWTRTSWDRARGYTF
>.|.|TRBV11-2|TRBJ1-1
TGTGCCAGCAGCTTGGCAGGAGTCACGCAAGCTTTCTTT
CASSLAGVTQAFF
>.|.|TRBV4-1|TRBJ1-2
TGCGCCAGCAGCCCAGGAGGGTTCCGCGGCTACACCTTC
CASSPGGFRGYTF
>.|.|TRBV4-3|TRBJ2-3
TGCGCCAGCAGCCAAGGGGGAAGGGGACCAGATACGCAGTATTTT
CASSQGGRGPDTQYF
>.|.|TRBV4-3|TRBJ1-2
TGCGCCAGCAGCCAAGATCGGAAGAGGCACTACTATGGCTACACCTTC
CASSQDRKRHYYGYTF
>.|.|TRBV6-5|TRBJ2-5
TGTGCCAGCAGTTACTCGGGGCTGCTCCAAGAGACCCAGTACTTC
CASSYSGLLQETQYF
>TRBD2|.|TRBV10-1|TRBJ2-2
TGCGCCAGCAGTGGAGGACTAGCGGGCCCCACCGGGGAGCTGTTTTTT
CASSGGLAGPTGELFF
>.|once|TRBV6-1|TRBJ2-7
TGTGCCAGCAGTGAAGGAGCCAGGCCTAGCTCCTACGAGCAGTACTTC
CASSEGARPSSYEQYF
>.|few|TRBV9|TRBJ2-7
TGTGCCAGCAGCGTAGGAAATTCCTACGAGCAGTACTTC
CASSVGNSYEQYF
>TRBD2|few|TRBV24-1|TRBJ2-3
TGTGCCACCAGTGGACGGGGACTAGCGGGGGGCACAGATACGCAGTATTTT
CATSGRGLAGGTDTQYF
>.|.|TRBV6-2/TRBV6-3|TRBJ1-5
TGTGCCAGCAGTCTGGGCAGGGTCCCCTCCAATCAGCCCCAGCATTTT
CASSLGRVPSNQPQHF
>TRBD1|.|TRBV7-8|TRBJ2-1
TGTGCCAGCAGCCTAGGGACAGGTCATTCCTACAATGAGCAGTTCTTC
CASSLGTGHSYNEQFF
>.|.|TRBV7-9|TRBJ2-6
TGTGCCAGCGGACTGAGCTCTGGGGCCAACGTCCTGACTTTC
CASGLSSGANVLTF
>TRBD1|.|TRBV2|TRBJ1-6
TGTGCCAGCAGCGGCCCGGACAGGATAATGTCACCCCTCCACTTT
CASSGPDRIMSPLHF
>TRBD2|.|TRBV3-1/TRBV3-2|TRBJ2-7
TGTGCCAGCAGCCAAAAACTAGCGGCGAGGGGAGAGCAGTACTTC
CASSQKLAARGEQYF
>TRBD2|.|TRBV7-2|TRBJ2-3
TGTGCCAGCAGCTCTCGGACTAGCGGGGGGCTCACAGATACGCAGTATTTT
CASSSRTSGGLTDTQYF
>.|.|TRBV18|TRBJ1-5
TGTGCCAGCTCACCAACCACCGGGACGCCCTCGGGGTCCCAGCATTTT
CASSPTTGTPSGSQHF
>.|.|TRBV10-1|TRBJ2-7
TGCGCCAGCAGTCAGACGGGAGCCTACGAGCAGTACTTC
CASSQTGAYEQYF
>TRBD1|.|TRBV18|TRBJ2-2
TGTGCCAGCTCACCAACAGGGGGCCGGAACACCGGGGAGCTGTTTTTT
CASSPTGGRNTGELFF
>TRBD1|.|TRBV5-3|TRBJ2-3
TGTGCCAGAAGCTCTGGGGGGGACAGGGTCACAGATACGCAGTATTTT
CARSSGGDRVTDTQYF
>TRBD1|once|TRBV3-1/TRBV3-2|TRBJ1-3
TGTGCCAGCAGCCAAAGGACAGGGGCTACCGGCCATTCTGGAAACACCATATATTTT
CASSQRTGATGHSGNTIYF